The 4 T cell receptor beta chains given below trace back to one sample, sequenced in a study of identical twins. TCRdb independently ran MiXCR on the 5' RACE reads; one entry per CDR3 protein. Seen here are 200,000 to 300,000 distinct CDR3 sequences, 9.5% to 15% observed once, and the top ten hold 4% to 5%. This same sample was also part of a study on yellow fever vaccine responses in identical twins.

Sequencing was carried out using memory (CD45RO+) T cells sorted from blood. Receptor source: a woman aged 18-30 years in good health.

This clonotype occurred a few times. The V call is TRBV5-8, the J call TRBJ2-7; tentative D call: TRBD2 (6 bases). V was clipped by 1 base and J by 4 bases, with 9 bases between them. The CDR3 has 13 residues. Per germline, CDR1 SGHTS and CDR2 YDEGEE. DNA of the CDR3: TGTGCCAGCAGCTTGTGGGGGGTTTACGAGCAGTACTTC. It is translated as CASSLWGVYEQYF.

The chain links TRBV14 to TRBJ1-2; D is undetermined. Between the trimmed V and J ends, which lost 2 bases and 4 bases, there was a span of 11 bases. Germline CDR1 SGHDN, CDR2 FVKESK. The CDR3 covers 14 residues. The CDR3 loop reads CASSQQQGIYGYTF. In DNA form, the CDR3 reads TGTGCCAGCAGCCAACAACAAGGAATCTATGGCTACACCTTC. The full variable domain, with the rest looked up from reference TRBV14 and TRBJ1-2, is EAGVTQFPSHSVIEKGQTVTLRCDPISGHDNLYWYRRVMGKEIKFLLHFVKESKQDESGMPNNRFLAERTGGTYSTLKVQPAELEDSGVYFCASSQQQGIYGYTFGSGTRLTVV.

CDR3 DNA: TGTGCCAGCAGTTACGATGCTGGGGGGGAGACCCAGTACTTC. Its translation is CASSYDAGGETQYF. This rearrangement joins TRBV6-6 to TRBJ2-5; TRBD2 might be the D (6 bases). The germline V and J ends were trimmed by 2 bases and 5 bases, with 12 bases remaining between them. This CDR3 has 14 residues. From germline, CDR1 is MNHNY and CDR2 SVGAGI (reference sequence).

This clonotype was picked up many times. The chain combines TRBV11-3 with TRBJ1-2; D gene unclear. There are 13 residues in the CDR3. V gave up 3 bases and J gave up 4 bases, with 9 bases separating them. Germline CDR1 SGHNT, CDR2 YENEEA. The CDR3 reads CASSLPEFYGYTF. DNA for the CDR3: TGTGCCAGCAGCTTGCCGGAGTTCTATGGCTACACCTTC.